Each of the 25 T cell receptor beta chains below was sequenced from the same sample in a study of blood T cells in healthy people across ages. The second PCR ran roughly 6 to 12 cycles with a sample-barcoded 5' primer and J-beta primers. TCRdb re-called the 5' RACE reads with MiXCR, one entry per CDR3 protein. The repertoire consists of 1,300,000 or so distinct CDR3 sequences, with around 59% occurring once and the leading ten covering about 6.7%. Sequencing used blood. These receptors all stem from a man aged 18 to 35 in good health.

The chain links TRBV5-1 to TRBJ2-7; 7 positions match TRBD2. Germline V lookup: CDR1 SGHRS, CDR2 YFSETQ. The CDR3 runs 14 residues. Trimming removed 5 bases from V and 6 bases from J; junction bases left unmatched: 11. In nucleotides, the CDR3 is TGCGCCAGCAGAGCTGGGCTAGCGGCTAGCGAGCAGTACTTC. This sequence encodes CASRAGLAASEQYF.

This clonotype was counted a few times. This chain joins TRBV4-3 and TRBJ1-2; D gene unclear. In germline, CDR1 is LGHNA, CDR2 YSLEER. V lost 3 bases to trimming and J lost 1 base, with 6 bases between them. There are 13 residues in the CDR3. The CDR3 region has the DNA TGCGCCAGCAGCCAGAGACTTAACTATGGCTACACCTTC. Its translation is CASSQRLNYGYTF.

V gene TRBV27 combines with J gene TRBJ2-1, with 7 bases matching TRBD1. The CDR3 consists of 15 residues. The junction had 12 bases not matched to a gene; V was cut back by 8 bases and J by 5 bases. CDR1 is MNHEY, CDR2 SMNVEV, per germline (reference sequence). The CDR3 bases are TGTGCCAGCTCGAGAGACAGGGTAATGAACAATGAGCAGTTCTTC. Translation gives CASSRDRVMNNEQFF.

This chain joins TRBV20-1 and TRBJ1-2; D remains ambiguous. The CDR3 spans 14 residues. Trimming removed 6 bases from V and 3 bases from J, with 17 bases in between. CDR1 and CDR2 (germline): DFQATT, SNEGSKA (reference sequence). CDR3 residues: CSAAVRGVDYGYTF. The DNA of the CDR3 is TGCAGTGCCGCTGTACGGGGAGTAGACTATGGCTACACCTTC.

The chain carries TRBV6-6 and TRBJ2-2; TRBD1 is a possible D gene (6 bases). There are 15 residues in the CDR3. Germline lookup yields CDR1 MNHNY and CDR2 SVGAGI (reference sequence). The V and J ends lost 2 bases and 3 bases respectively, with 10 bases between them. The CDR3 sequence is CASSYIQGDTGELFF. In DNA form, the CDR3 reads TGTGCCAGCAGTTACATACAGGGCGACACCGGGGAGCTGTTTTTT.

This sequence joins TRBV24-1 and TRBJ2-5, with TRBD1 identical over 7 bases. Germline V lookup: CDR1 KGHDR, CDR2 SFDVKD. This CDR3 spans 14 amino acids. Germline trimming cut 4 bases from V and 3 bases from J; bases unmatched to any gene: 4. CDR3 sequence: CATSETGTEETQYF. CDR3 bases: TGTGCCACCAGTGAAACCGGGACAGAAGAGACCCAGTACTTC.

This clonotype was detected only a few times. The chain recombines TRBV4-3 with TRBJ2-7, with D possibly TRBD2 on 5 matching bases. Per the germline V gene, CDR1 is LGHNA and CDR2 is YSLEER. CDR3 length: 17 residues. The ends were cut back, 0 bases at V and 0 bases at J, with 15 bases in the middle. The CDR3 here is CASSQDSSARGSYEQYF. The CDR3 nucleotides are TGCGCCAGCAGCCAAGACTCCTCGGCTCGGGGCTCCTACGAGCAGTACTTC.

This chain connects TRBV6-6 to TRBJ1-1; D remains ambiguous. Trimming removed 0 bases at V and 6 bases at J, with 11 bases between. The germline gives CDR1 MNHNY, CDR2 SVGAGI (reference sequence). The CDR3 is 14 residues long. DNA of the CDR3: TGTGCCAGCAGTTACTCGAAGCCTTCGTCTGAAGCTTTCTTT. The encoded protein is CASSYSKPSSEAFF.

V usage is TRBV4-1 and J usage is TRBJ1-5, with D unresolved. Germline CDR1 and CDR2: MGHRA and YSYEKL. Trimming took 0 bases from V and 3 from J, leaving 9 bases between them. The CDR3 is 15 residues long. CDR3 in DNA: TGCGCCAGCAGCCAAGAAGAGCAGCCCAATCAGCCCCAGCATTTT. This translates into CASSQEEQPNQPQHF.

The V and J genes are TRBV7-6 and TRBJ2-5; D is uncertain. This CDR3 has 13 amino acids. Germline V gives CDR1 SGHVS, CDR2 FNYEAQ. V was shortened by 2 bases and J by 5 bases, with 9 bases between the two germline ends. The CDR3, as DNA: TGTGCCAGCAGCTTAAGCGTAATCGAGACCCAGTACTTC. Translation gives CASSLSVIETQYF.

V is TRBV20-1 and J is TRBJ2-7; TRBD2 agrees at 11 bases. The J call may be incorrect, as the DNA end agrees better with TRBJ2-5. The CDR3 contains 16 residues. Germline CDR1 is DFQATT and CDR2 is SNEGSKA (reference sequence). The CDR3 DNA reads as TGCAGTGCTACACCACGACTAGCGGGGTGGGGAGAGACCCAGTACTTC. Translating gives CSATPRLAGWGETQYF.

CDR3: CASSNTGSLPNIQYF. The DNA for the CDR3 is TGCGCCAGCAGCAACACAGGGTCCCTCCCAAACATTCAGTACTTC. The chain has TRBV5-1 and TRBJ2-4; TRBD1 is a possible D gene (6 bases). The CDR3 consists of 15 residues. Germline V CDR1 and CDR2: SGHRS, YFSETQ. Trimming took off 4 bases at V and 6 bases at J, with 17 bases between the two ends.

The chain has TRBV29-1 and TRBJ2-3; D not resolved. V lost 5 bases and J 6 bases, leaving 12 bases between the germline ends. The CDR3 runs 12 residues. Per germline, CDR1 SQVTM and CDR2 ANQGSEA. The CDR3 DNA reads as TGCAGCGTTCGCTCTCCTCTGGATACGCAGTATTTT. Amino acid sequence: CSVRSPLDTQYF.

The CDR3 loop reads CAITSGLSYEQYF. DNA of the CDR3: TGTGCCATCACCTCCGGACTCTCCTACGAGCAGTACTTC. The chain uses TRBV10-3 and TRBJ2-7; a weak D match, TRBD2 (5 bases). This CDR3 is built from 13 residues. CDR1 and CDR2 from the germline V gene are ENHRY and SYGVKD. V lost 7 bases and J lost 0, with 10 bases in between.

The CDR3 bases are TGCGCCAGCAGCTTGGATGGCAGGTTTAGCTCTGGGGCCAACGTCCTGACTTTC. As protein: CASSLDGRFSSGANVLTF. This chain joins TRBV5-1 and TRBJ2-6; no clear D gene. This CDR3 is 18 amino acids long. Germline V gives CDR1 SGHRS, CDR2 YFSETQ. V lost 0 bases to trimming and J lost 0 bases, with 13 bases between them.

This rearrangement joins TRBV2 to TRBJ2-3, with 10 positions matching TRBD2. CDR1 and CDR2 from the germline V gene are SNHLY and FYNNEI. The CDR3 extends over 16 amino acids. The junction had 6 bases not matched to a gene; V was cut back by 2 bases and J by 4 bases. The CDR3 DNA reads as TGTGCCAGCAGTGAAAGAAGCGGGAGGGCCGCAGATACGCAGTATTTT. Translated, it gives CASSERSGRAADTQYF.

V usage is TRBV5-1 and J usage is TRBJ1-1; D ambiguous. The CDR3 totals 15 residues. Trimming removed 1 base at V and 5 bases at J, with 15 bases between. Germline V lookup: CDR1 SGHRS, CDR2 YFSETQ. The CDR3 DNA follows: TGCGCCAGCAGCTTGTATTCGGTCCGGGAAACTGAAGCTTTCTTT. This codes for CASSLYSVRETEAFF.

The V call is TRBV7-2, the J call TRBJ2-1; TRBD1 aligns across 7 bases. Trimming took 3 bases from V and 1 from J; bases not matched to a gene: 6. Germline V gene sequence: CDR1 SGHTA, CDR2 FQGNSA. The CDR3 spans 16 residues. This chain's CDR3 is CASSLTQTGSYNEQFF. DNA for the CDR3: TGTGCCAGCAGCTTGACCCAGACAGGGTCCTACAATGAGCAGTTCTTC.

The V gene is TRBV28, the J gene TRBJ1-5, with 7 nucleotides matching TRBD1. Germline V gene sequence: CDR1 MDHEN, CDR2 SYDVKM. Trimming at V came to 5 bases and at J to 7 bases, leaving 14 bases not matched to a gene. The CDR3 loop spans 16 amino acids. Here the CDR3 DNA reads TGTGCCAGCAGTCCTTTCCTGACAGGGAATGTGCAGCCCCAGCATTTT. Translated: CASSPFLTGNVQPQHF.

This chain connects TRBV7-2 to TRBJ2-7; a possible D gene is TRBD1 (6 bases). The CDR3 loop spans 16 amino acids. Germline loops: CDR1 SGHTA, CDR2 FQGNSA. Trimming pared 1 base from V and 3 bases from J, leaving 16 bases between. CDR3 sequence reads: CASSLVHRDTLYEQYF. In nucleotides, the CDR3 is TGTGCCAGCAGCTTAGTCCACCGGGACACCCTCTACGAGCAGTACTTC.

This sequence joins TRBV27 and TRBJ2-1; D ambiguous. The germline gives CDR1 MNHEY, CDR2 SMNVEV (reference sequence). The CDR3 totals 14 residues. V was shortened by 3 bases and J by 1 base, with 7 bases between the two germline ends. CDR3 amino acids: CASSFSPSYNEQFF. The CDR3 nucleotides are TGTGCCAGCAGTTTTTCCCCTTCCTACAATGAGCAGTTCTTC.

This clonotype was seen more than once but under ten times. The V and J genes are TRBV18 and TRBJ1-2; perhaps TRBD1 as D (6 bases). This CDR3 has 14 amino acids. V was trimmed by 5 bases and J by 6 bases, leaving 16 bases between them. CDR1 is KGHSH, CDR2 LQKENI, per germline. The CDR3 DNA reads as TGTGCCAGCTCAAACCGGGACACGAGTAATGGCTACACCTTC. Its protein is CASSNRDTSNGYTF. The complete variable domain, with remaining parts taken from reference TRBV18 and TRBJ1-2, reads NAGVMQNPRHLVRRRGQEARLRCSPMKGHSHVYWYRQLPEEGLKFMVYLQKENIIDESGMPKERFSAEFPKEGPSILRIQQVVRGDSAAYFCASSNRDTSNGYTFGSGTRLTVV.

V is TRBV20-1 and J is TRBJ1-1; TRBD1 is a possible D gene (5 bases). The V end lost 1 base, the J end lost 10 bases, and 10 bases lay between the germline ends. CDR1 and CDR2 (germline): DFQATT, SNEGSKA (reference sequence). The CDR3 is made up of 11 amino acids. The CDR3 bases are TGCAGTGCTAGAGGGTGGGGGGTAGCTTTCTTT. Encoded protein: CSARGWGVAFF.

This chain links TRBV10-1 with TRBJ2-1; weak D call: TRBD2 (6 bases). The germline CDR1 and CDR2 sequences are WNHNN and SYGVQD (reference sequence). CDR3 length equals 13 residues. V lost 6 bases to trimming and J lost 9 bases, with 15 bases between them. CDR3 in DNA: TGCGCCAGCAGGAGGGGAGCGGGCACTGAGCAGTTCTTC. Its translation: CASRRGAGTEQFF.

The chain links TRBV6-6 to TRBJ1-4; 7 bases fit TRBD1. The CDR3 consists of 14 residues. Looked up from germline, CDR1 is MNHNY and CDR2 is SVGAGI (reference sequence). Unmatched junction bases numbered 4, after V lost 6 bases and J lost 3 bases. CDR3 nucleotide sequence: TGTGCCAGCAGACCCCAGGGGGCTAATGAAAAACTGTTTTTT. Encoded protein: CASRPQGANEKLFF.